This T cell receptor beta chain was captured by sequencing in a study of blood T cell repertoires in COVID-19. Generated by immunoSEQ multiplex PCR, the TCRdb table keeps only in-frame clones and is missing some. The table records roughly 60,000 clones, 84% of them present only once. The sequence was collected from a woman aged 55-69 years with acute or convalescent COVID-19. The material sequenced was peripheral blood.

CDR3 loop: CASSPGLSSYEQYF. The DNA of the CDR3 is TGCGCCAGCAGCCCCGGACTTTCCTCCTACGAGCAGTACTTC. The rearrangement joins TRBV5-1 to TRBJ2-7, with D tentatively TRBD2 (5 bases). Trimming removed 4 bases from V and 0 bases from J, with 11 bases in between. Germline lookup yields CDR1 SGHRS and CDR2 YFSETQ. This CDR3 region has 14 residues.